This T cell receptor (beta chain) appears in the sequencing data of a study of shared clonotypes between healthy human individuals. Study-wide context: Donors consisted of a couple of women and a few men between 18 and 49. Each donor's CD8 memory used one plate, CD8 naive two, each CD4 subset three. Whole-study results and caveats: The sharing of 4% to 5.5% of naive CD4 clonotypes was seen across several donors.

V lost 1 base, J lost 5 bases, and 2 bases lay in between. Germline CDR1 SEHNR, CDR2 FQNEAQ (reference sequence). This CDR3 region has 12 residues. For this clone: The target antigen is unknown.

Assay used: immunoSEQ multiplex PCR; TCRdb lists only in-frame clones, some missing. The sample holds about 180,000 clones, approximately 92% seen once. The donor population consisted of healthy HIV-negative adults with no recent acute infections or vaccinations. This chain uses TRBV7-9 with TRBJ2-2; D is uncertain. The TCR comes from a woman between 25 and 40 years old in good health. The sample comprised naive CD4+ T cells sorted from blood. Subset specified: CD45RA+ positively selected. The CDR3 sequence: CASSLGTGELFF. For the CDR3, the DNA is TGTGCCAGCAGCTTAGGAACCGGGGAGCTGTTTTTT.